The 12 T cell receptor beta chains below were found in one sample sequenced in a study of cytotoxic CD8 clonotypes in ibrutinib-treated CLL. Assay used: immunoSEQ multiplex PCR; TCRdb lists only in-frame clones, some missing. This sample yields around 310,000 clones, of which more than 65% are seen a single time; more than 6% belongs to the top ten. Material: PBMCs, obtained before ibrutinib treatment. The source is a human donor with chronic lymphocytic leukemia.

V gene TRBV5-4 combines with J gene TRBJ2-3, with a possible D match to TRBD2 (5 bases). CDR3 length equals 15 residues. The germline gives CDR1 SGHNT, CDR2 YYREEE (reference sequence). V was shortened by 5 bases and J by 1 base, with 14 bases between the two germline ends. CDR3 DNA sequence: TGTGCCAGCAGTTCCGGGAAGTTCGGCACAGATACGCAGTATTTT. This gives the protein CASSSGKFGTDTQYF.

This chain joins TRBV4-1 and TRBJ2-1; possibly TRBD2 for D (6 bases). Trimming pared 0 bases from V and 9 bases from J, leaving 24 bases between. The CDR3 length is 18 residues. Germline V lookup: CDR1 MGHRA, CDR2 YSYEKL. This CDR3 is CASSQDLTRDSSQGEQFF. The CDR3, as DNA: TGCGCCAGCAGCCAAGACCTGACCCGGGACTCCTCCCAGGGTGAGCAGTTCTTC.

The rearrangement links TRBV30 to TRBJ1-1, with 9 bases matching TRBD1. Trimming at V came to 3 bases and at J to 1 base, leaving 3 bases not matched to a gene. This CDR3 has 14 residues. The V gene's germline CDR1 is GTSNPN and CDR2 SVGIG (reference sequence). CDR3 residues: CAWRTGGSNTEAFF. DNA for the CDR3: TGTGCCTGGAGGACAGGGGGTTCGAACACTGAAGCTTTCTTT.

The chain combines TRBV28 with TRBJ1-4, with 7 bases matching TRBD1. J gave up 8 bases and V 6 bases, and 9 bases lay outside the gene matches. Looked up from germline, CDR1 is MDHEN and CDR2 is SYDVKM. This CDR3 is built from 14 residues. As DNA, the CDR3 is TGTGCCAGCAGCCTCACAGGGGTTAGGGAAAAACTGTTTTTT. This encodes CASSLTGVREKLFF.

The chain is built from TRBV5-1 and TRBJ2-3; no clear D. This CDR3 has 14 amino acids. V lost 1 base, J lost 0 bases, and 6 bases lay in between. Germline lookup yields CDR1 SGHRS and CDR2 YFSETQ. The DNA of the CDR3 is TGCGCCAGCAGCTTGAGACCAAGCACAGATACGCAGTATTTT. Translating gives CASSLRPSTDTQYF.

The J gene is TRBJ1-5, the V gene TRBV30; no reliable D call. CDR3 length equals 15 residues. Per the germline V gene, CDR1 is GTSNPN and CDR2 is SVGIG (reference sequence). V was trimmed by 1 base and J by 5 bases, leaving 15 bases between them. This chain's CDR3 is CAWSDPDGGYQPQHF. The CDR3 nucleotides are TGTGCCTGGAGTGACCCGGACGGAGGCTATCAGCCCCAGCATTTT.

The V and J genes are TRBV29-1 and TRBJ2-7; D is undetermined. This CDR3 contains 14 residues. Germline V gene lookup returns CDR1 SQVTM and CDR2 ANQGSEA. V was shortened by 3 bases and J by 0 bases, with 12 bases between the two germline ends. The CDR3 is CSVDSSSSSYEQYF. Written as DNA, the CDR3 is TGCAGCGTTGATAGCAGTTCAAGCTCCTACGAGCAGTACTTC.

The chain is built from TRBV2 and TRBJ1-2, with a possible D match to TRBD1 (5 bases). CDR1 is SNHLY and CDR2 is FYNNEI in the germline V gene. The CDR3 totals 14 residues. Trimming cost V 7 bases and J 6 bases, with 18 bases left between them. CDR3 sequence reads: CASNQARGGNGYTF. The CDR3 nucleotides are TGTGCCAGCAACCAGGCAAGGGGAGGAAATGGCTACACCTTC.

The chain has TRBV4-1 and TRBJ2-7, with D perhaps TRBD1 or TRBD2 (5 bases each). Germline CDR1 is MGHRA and CDR2 is YSYEKL. V lost 5 bases and J lost 7, with 21 bases in between. This CDR3 comprises 15 residues. This CDR3 reads CASSLIWGPGFEQYF. For the CDR3, the DNA is TGCGCCAGCAGCTTAATCTGGGGACCGGGGTTTGAGCAGTACTTC.

This rearrangement joins TRBV11-2 to TRBJ2-7, with 7 bases that match TRBD2. V lost 1 base to trimming and J lost 0 bases; unmatched junction nucleotides: 9. This CDR3 has 17 residues. The germline V gene encodes CDR1 SGHAT and CDR2 FQNNGV. Written as DNA, the CDR3 is TGTGCCAGCAGCTTAGTTTCGGGTCTAGCGGACTCCTACGAGCAGTACTTC. It encodes CASSLVSGLADSYEQYF.

This clone was found a few times. The gene calls are TRBV14 and TRBJ2-3; 13 nucleotides line up with TRBD2. CDR3 size: 15 residues. CDR1 and CDR2 (germline): SGHDN, FVKESK. V shed 5 bases and J 3 bases; nucleotides not matched to a gene: 2. CDR3 region: CASSILAGGTDTQYF. The CDR3 bases are TGTGCCAGCAGCATACTAGCGGGAGGGACAGATACGCAGTATTTT.

The J gene is TRBJ2-2, the V gene TRBV4-3; D is undetermined. Per germline, CDR1 LGHNA and CDR2 YSLEER. The CDR3 contains 14 residues. Trimming stripped 4 bases from V and 4 bases from J, with 10 bases between. The CDR3 nucleotides read TGCGCCAGCAGCCCGACGGGTTTCACCGGGGAGCTGTTTTTT. This encodes CASSPTGFTGELFF.